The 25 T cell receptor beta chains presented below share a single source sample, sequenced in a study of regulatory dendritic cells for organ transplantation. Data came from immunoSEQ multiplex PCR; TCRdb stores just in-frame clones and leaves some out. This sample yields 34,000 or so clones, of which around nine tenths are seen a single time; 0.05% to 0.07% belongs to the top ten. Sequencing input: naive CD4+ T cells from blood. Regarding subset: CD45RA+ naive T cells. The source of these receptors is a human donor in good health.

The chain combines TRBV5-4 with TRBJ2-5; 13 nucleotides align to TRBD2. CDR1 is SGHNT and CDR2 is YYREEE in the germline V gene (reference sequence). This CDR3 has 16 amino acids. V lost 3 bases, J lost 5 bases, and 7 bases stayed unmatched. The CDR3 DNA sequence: TGTGCCAGCAGCTCGCGACTAGCGGGGGGCGGGGAGACCCAGTACTTC. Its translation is CASSSRLAGGGETQYF.

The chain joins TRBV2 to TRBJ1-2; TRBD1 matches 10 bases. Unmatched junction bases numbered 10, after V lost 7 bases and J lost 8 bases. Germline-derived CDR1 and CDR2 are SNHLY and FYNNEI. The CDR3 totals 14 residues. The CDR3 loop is CASIPGQGVRGYTF. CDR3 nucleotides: TGTGCCAGCATCCCTGGACAGGGGGTGCGGGGCTACACCTTC.

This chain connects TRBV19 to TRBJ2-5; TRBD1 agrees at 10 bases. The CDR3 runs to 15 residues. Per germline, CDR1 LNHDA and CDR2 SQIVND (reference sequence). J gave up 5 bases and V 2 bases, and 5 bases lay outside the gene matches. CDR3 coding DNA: TGTGCCAGTAGTATAAGCCGGACAGGGGGGGAGACCCAGTACTTC. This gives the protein CASSISRTGGETQYF.

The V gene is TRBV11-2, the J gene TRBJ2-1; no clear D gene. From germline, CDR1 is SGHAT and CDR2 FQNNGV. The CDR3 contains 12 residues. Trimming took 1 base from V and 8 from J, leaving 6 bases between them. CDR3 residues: CASSLGSDEQFF. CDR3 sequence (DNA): TGTGCCAGCAGCTTAGGGTCCGATGAGCAGTTCTTC.

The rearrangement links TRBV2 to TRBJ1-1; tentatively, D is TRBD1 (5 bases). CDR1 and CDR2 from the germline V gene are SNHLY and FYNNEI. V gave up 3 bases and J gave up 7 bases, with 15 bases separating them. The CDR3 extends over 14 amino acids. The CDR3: CASSDYLIGGEAFF. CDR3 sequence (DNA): TGTGCCAGCAGTGATTATTTAATCGGGGGTGAAGCTTTCTTT.

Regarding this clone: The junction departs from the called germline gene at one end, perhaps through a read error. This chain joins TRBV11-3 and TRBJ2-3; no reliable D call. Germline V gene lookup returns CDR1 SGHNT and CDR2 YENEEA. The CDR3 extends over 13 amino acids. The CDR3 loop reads CASSLDSTDTQYF. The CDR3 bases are TGTGCCAGCAGCCTAGACAGCACAGATACGCAGTATTTT.

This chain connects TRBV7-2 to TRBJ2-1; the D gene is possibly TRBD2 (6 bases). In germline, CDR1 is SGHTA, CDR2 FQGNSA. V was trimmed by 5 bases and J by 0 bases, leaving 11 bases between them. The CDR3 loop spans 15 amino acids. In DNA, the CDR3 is TGTGCCAGCAGCCAGGACGGGAGCTCCTACAATGAGCAGTTCTTC. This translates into CASSQDGSSYNEQFF.

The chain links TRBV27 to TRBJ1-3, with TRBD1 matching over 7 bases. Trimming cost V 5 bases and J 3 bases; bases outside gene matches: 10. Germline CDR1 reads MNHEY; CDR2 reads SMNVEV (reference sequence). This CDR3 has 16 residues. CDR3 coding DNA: TGTGCCAGCAGTCGCAGGGGGGGGTCAGGTGGAAACACCATATATTTT. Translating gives CASSRRGGSGGNTIYF.

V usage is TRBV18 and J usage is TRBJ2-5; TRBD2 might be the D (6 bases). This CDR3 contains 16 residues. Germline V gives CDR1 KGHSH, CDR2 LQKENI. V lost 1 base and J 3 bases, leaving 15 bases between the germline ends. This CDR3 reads CASSPRILGGEETQYF. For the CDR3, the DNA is TGTGCCAGCTCACCACGTATACTAGGCGGGGAAGAGACCCAGTACTTC. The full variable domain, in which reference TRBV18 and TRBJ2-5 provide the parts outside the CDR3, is NAGVMQNPRHLVRRRGQEARLRCSPMKGHSHVYWYRQLPEEGLKFMVYLQKENIIDESGMPKERFSAEFPKEGPSILRIQQVVRGDSAAYFCASSPRILGGEETQYFGPGTRLLVL.

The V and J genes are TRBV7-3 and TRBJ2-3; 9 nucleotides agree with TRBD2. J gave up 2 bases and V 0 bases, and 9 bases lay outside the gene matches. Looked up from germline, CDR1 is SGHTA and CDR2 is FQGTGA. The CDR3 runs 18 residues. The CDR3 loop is CASSLTALAGGITDTQYF. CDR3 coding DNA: TGTGCCAGCAGCTTAACTGCACTCGCGGGAGGGATCACAGATACGCAGTATTTT. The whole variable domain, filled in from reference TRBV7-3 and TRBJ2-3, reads GAGVSQTPSNKVTEKGKYVELRCDPISGHTALYWYRQSLGQGPEFLIYFQGTGAADDSGLPNDRFFAVRPEGSVSTLKIQRTERGDSAVYLCASSLTALAGGITDTQYFGPGTRLTVL.

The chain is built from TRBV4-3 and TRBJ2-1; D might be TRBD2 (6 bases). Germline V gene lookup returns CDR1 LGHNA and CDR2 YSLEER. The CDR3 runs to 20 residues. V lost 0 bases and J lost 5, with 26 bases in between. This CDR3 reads CASSQDDLDLSGLGNNEQFF. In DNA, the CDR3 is TGCGCCAGCAGCCAAGATGATCTCGATTTATCGGGACTGGGGAACAATGAGCAGTTCTTC.

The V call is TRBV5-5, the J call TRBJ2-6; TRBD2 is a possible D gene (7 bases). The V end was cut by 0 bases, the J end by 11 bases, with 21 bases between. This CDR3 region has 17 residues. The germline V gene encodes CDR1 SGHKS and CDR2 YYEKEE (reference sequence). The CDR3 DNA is TGTGCCAGCAGCTTGGCTCCCCGGGGGGCGTTTCAGGACGTCCTGACTTTC. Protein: CASSLAPRGAFQDVLTF.

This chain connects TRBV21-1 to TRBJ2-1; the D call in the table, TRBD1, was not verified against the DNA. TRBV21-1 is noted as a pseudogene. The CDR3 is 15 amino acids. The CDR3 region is CASRALRGGRWEQFF. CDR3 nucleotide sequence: TGTGCCAGCAGGGCGTTAAGGGGTGGTCGGTGGGAGCAGTTCTTC.

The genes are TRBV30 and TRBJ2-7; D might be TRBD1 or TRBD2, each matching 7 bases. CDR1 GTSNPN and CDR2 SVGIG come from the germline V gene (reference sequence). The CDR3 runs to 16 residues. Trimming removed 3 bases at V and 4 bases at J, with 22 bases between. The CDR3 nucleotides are TGTGCCTGGAGGGGGAGGGGGCGAGAGAGGGGTTACGAGCAGTACTTC. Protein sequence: CAWRGRGRERGYEQYF.

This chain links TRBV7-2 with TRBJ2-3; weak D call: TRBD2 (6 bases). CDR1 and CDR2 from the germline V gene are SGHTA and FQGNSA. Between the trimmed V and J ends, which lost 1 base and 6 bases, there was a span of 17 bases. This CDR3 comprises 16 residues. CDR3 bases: TGTGCCAGCAGCTTAGGGTTAGCGGTCTCCGCTGATACGCAGTATTTT. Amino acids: CASSLGLAVSADTQYF.

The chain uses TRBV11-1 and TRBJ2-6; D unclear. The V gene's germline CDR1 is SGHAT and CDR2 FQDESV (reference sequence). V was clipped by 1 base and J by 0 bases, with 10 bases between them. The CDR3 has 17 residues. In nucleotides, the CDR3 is TGTGCCAGCAGCTTAGGGTCCCGGCTCTCTGGGGCCAACGTCCTGACTTTC. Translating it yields CASSLGSRLSGANVLTF.

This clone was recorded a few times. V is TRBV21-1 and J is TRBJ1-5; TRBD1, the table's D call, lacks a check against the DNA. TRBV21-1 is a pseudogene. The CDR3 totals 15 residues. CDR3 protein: CASSKAGSGSQPQHF. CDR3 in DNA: TGTGCCAGCAGCAAAGCAGGTTCAGGGTCGCAGCCCCAGCATTTT.

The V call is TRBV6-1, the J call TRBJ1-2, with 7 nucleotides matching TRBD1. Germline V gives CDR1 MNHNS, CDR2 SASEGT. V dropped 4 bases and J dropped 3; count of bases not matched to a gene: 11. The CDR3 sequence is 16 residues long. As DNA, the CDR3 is TGTGCCAGCAGTGCCGAGACAGGGCCATCTCACTATGGCTACACCTTC. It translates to CASSAETGPSHYGYTF.

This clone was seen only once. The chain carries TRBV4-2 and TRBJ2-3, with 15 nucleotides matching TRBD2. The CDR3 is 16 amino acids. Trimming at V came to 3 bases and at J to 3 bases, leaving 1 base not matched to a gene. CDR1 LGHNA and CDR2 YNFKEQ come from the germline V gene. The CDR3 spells CASSHGTSGGTDTQYF. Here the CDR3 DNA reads TGTGCCAGCAGCCATGGGACTAGCGGGGGGACAGATACGCAGTATTTT.

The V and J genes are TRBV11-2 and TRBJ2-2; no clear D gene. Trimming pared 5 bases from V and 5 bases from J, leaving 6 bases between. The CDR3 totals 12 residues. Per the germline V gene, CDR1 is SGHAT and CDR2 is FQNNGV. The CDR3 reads CASSIGTGELFF. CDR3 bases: TGTGCCAGCAGCATCGGGACCGGGGAGCTGTTTTTT.

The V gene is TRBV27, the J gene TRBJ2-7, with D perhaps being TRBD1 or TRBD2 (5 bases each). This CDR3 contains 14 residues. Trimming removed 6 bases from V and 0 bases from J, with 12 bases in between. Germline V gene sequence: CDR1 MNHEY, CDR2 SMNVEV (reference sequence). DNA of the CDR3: TGTGCCAGCAGGGTCAGTGGGGGCTCCTACGAGCAGTACTTC. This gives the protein CASRVSGGSYEQYF.

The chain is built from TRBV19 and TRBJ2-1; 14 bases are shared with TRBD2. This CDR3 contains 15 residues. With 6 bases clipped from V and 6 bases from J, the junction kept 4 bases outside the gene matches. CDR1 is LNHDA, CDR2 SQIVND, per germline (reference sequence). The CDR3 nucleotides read TGTGCCAGTAGGACCGGGACTAGCGGGAGCAATGAGCAGTTCTTC. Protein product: CASRTGTSGSNEQFF.

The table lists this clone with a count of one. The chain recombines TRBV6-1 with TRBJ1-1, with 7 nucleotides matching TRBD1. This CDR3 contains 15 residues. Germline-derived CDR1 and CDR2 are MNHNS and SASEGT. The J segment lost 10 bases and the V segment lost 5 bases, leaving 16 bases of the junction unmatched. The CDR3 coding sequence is TGTGCCAGCAGTCGAGCTATTGACAGGGAAAGTGGAGCTTTCTTT. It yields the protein CASSRAIDRESGAFF.

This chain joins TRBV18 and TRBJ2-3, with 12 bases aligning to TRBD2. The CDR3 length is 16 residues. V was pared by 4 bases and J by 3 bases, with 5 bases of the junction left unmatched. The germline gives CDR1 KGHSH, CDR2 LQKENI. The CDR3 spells CASSLLAGGSTDTQYF. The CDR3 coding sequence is TGTGCCAGCTCACTTCTAGCGGGGGGGTCGACAGATACGCAGTATTTT.

As DNA, the CDR3 is TGTGCCAGCAGCCGACTAGCGGGAGGGTATGAGCAGTTCTTC. This translates into CASSRLAGGYEQFF. The chain employs TRBV4-2 and TRBJ2-1, with 14 bases lining up with TRBD2. CDR1 and CDR2 from the germline V gene are LGHNA and YNFKEQ. The V and J ends lost 4 bases and 8 bases, in that order; junction bases with no gene match: 1. There are 14 residues in the CDR3.